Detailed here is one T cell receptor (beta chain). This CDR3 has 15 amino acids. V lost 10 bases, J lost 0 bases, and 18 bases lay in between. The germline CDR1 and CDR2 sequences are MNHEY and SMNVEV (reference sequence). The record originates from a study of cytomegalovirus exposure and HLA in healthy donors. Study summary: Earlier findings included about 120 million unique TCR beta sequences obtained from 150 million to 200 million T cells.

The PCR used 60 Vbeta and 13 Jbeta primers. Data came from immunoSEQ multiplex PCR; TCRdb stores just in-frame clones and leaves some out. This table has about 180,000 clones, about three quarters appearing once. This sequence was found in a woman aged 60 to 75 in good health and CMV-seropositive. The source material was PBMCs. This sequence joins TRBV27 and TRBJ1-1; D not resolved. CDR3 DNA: TGTGCCACCGCGCCCCAAGTACCCATGAACACTGAAGCTTTCTTT. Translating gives CATAPQVPMNTEAFF.